A single sample is the source of the 24 T cell receptor beta chains below, sequenced in a study of human T cells and chemical hapten exposure. TCRdb independently ran MiXCR on the RACE reads; one entry per CDR3 protein. The profile shows some 170,000 distinct CDR3 sequences, about a quarter of them singletons. Time point described: patch test 3, about 24 weeks after DPC sensitization. The treatment is: therapeutic diphenylcyclopropenone sensitization with weekly scalp DPC. Sample: whole blood, taken in connection with sensitization to the hapten diphenylcyclopropenone (DPC). Receptors were obtained from a woman between 18 and 29 years old with alopecia areata. Some clones in this sample may be carry-over from other donors' samples.

V and J are TRBV2 and TRBJ2-3, with a tentative D call TRBD1 (6 bases). The CDR3 spans 13 residues. Trimming removed 7 bases from V and 3 bases from J, with 11 bases in between. Germline CDR1 SNHLY, CDR2 FYNNEI. The CDR3 is CASTRGGTDTQYF. The CDR3 DNA reads TGTGCCAGCACACGAGGGGGAACAGATACGCAGTATTTT.

This rearrangement joins TRBV7-9 to TRBJ1-3; TRBD1 might be the D (6 bases). This CDR3 contains 15 residues. V lost 4 bases and J 8 bases, leaving 18 bases between the germline ends. Germline CDR1 is SEHNR and CDR2 is FQNEAQ (reference sequence). The CDR3 here is CASSSAWGKGDTIYF. CDR3 bases: TGTGCCAGCAGCTCAGCTTGGGGGAAGGGGGACACCATATATTTT.

The gene calls are TRBV9 and TRBJ1-6, with 11 positions matching TRBD1. Trimming cost V 2 bases and J 7 bases; bases outside gene matches: 5. The CDR3 runs 16 residues. The germline V gene encodes CDR1 SGDLS and CDR2 YYNGEE. CDR3 protein: CASSVGTGGPNSPLHF. In DNA, the CDR3 is TGTGCCAGCAGCGTCGGGACAGGGGGTCCAAATTCACCCCTCCACTTT.

The V gene is TRBV20-1, the J gene TRBJ2-3; TRBD2 matches at 12 bases. V shed 3 bases and J 2 bases; nucleotides not matched to a gene: 6. This CDR3 has 16 residues. Germline lookup yields CDR1 DFQATT and CDR2 SNEGSKA (reference sequence). Here the CDR3 reads CSASRGLAGTTDTQYF. The CDR3 DNA reads as TGCAGTGCTAGTAGAGGACTAGCGGGGACCACAGATACGCAGTATTTT.

The chain recombines TRBV5-1 with TRBJ2-3, with 9 bases aligning to TRBD2. Trimming took 0 bases from V and 4 from J; bases not matched to a gene: 3. The CDR3 sequence is 15 residues long. The V gene's germline CDR1 is SGHRS and CDR2 YFSETQ. The CDR3 region is CASSLVAGGPDTQYF. The CDR3 coding sequence is TGCGCCAGCAGCTTGGTTGCGGGGGGGCCAGATACGCAGTATTTT.

This clonotype appeared many times. The V gene is TRBV4-3, the J gene TRBJ2-3; the match to TRBD2 covers 8 bases. Germline V gene data show CDR1 as LGHNA and CDR2 as YSLEER. The CDR3 contains 18 residues. J gave up 2 bases and V 1 base, and 11 bases lay outside the gene matches. The CDR3 loop is CASSQVVGSGSLTDTQYF. The CDR3 DNA follows: TGCGCCAGCAGCCAAGTAGTAGGAAGCGGGAGTCTCACAGATACGCAGTATTTT.

The gene calls are TRBV2 and TRBJ1-1, with D possibly being TRBD1 (6 bases). The CDR3 runs to 11 residues. Trimming removed 4 bases at V and 7 bases at J, with 7 bases between. Germline values: CDR1 SNHLY, CDR2 FYNNEI. The CDR3 loop reads CASSGTDEAFF. The CDR3 DNA follows: TGTGCCAGCAGTGGGACAGATGAAGCTTTCTTT.

This clonotype has more than one count but fewer than ten. One end of the junction does not line up with germline, which may come from a read error. The chain couples TRBV4-1 to TRBJ2-7; D gene uncertain. The CDR3 length is 14 residues. Germline CDR1 MGHRA, CDR2 YSYEKL. The CDR3 region is CASSQDPAGPRWNF. The CDR3 DNA is TGCGCCAGCAGCCAAGACCCAGCAGGCCCTCGTTGGAACTTC.

The genes are TRBV7-2 and TRBJ1-5, with 9 bases that match TRBD1. CDR1 and CDR2 (germline): SGHTA, FQGNSA. CDR3 size: 15 residues. V shed 5 bases, J shed 6 bases, and the junction held 8 bases outside the gene matches. DNA of the CDR3: TGTGCCAGCAGCGTCGGGACAGGGTTGATTCAGCCCCAGCATTTT. It specifies CASSVGTGLIQPQHF.

This chain uses TRBV18 with TRBJ2-7; 8 positions agree with TRBD1. Germline V gene lookup returns CDR1 KGHSH and CDR2 LQKENI. The CDR3 is 15 residues long. With V trimmed by 3 bases and J by 4 bases, 8 bases remained unmatched. CDR3 sequence: CASSPLRTGRYEQYF. The CDR3, as DNA: TGTGCCAGCTCACCCCTAAGGACAGGGAGATACGAGCAGTACTTC.

This clonotype has just a few counts. The gene calls are TRBV7-9 and TRBJ1-6, with TRBD1 matching 7 bases. J lost 13 bases, V lost 5 bases, and 5 bases had no gene match. CDR1 is SEHNR, CDR2 FQNEAQ, per germline (reference sequence). This CDR3 has 12 amino acids. The CDR3 DNA reads TGTGCCAGCAGCGGGGACAGAGGTCCCCTCCACTTT. Translated, it gives CASSGDRGPLHF.

The J gene is TRBJ2-1, the V gene TRBV20-1; 7 nucleotides match TRBD2. This CDR3 is built from 15 residues. Germline V gives CDR1 DFQATT, CDR2 SNEGSKA (reference sequence). The ends lost 0 bases at V and 3 bases at J; junction bases unmatched: 5. The CDR3 DNA follows: TGCAGTGCTAGAGAGGGCAGCGGGAACTACAATGAGCAGTTCTTC. It codes for CSAREGSGNYNEQFF.

This clonotype was counted only a few times. This chain joins TRBV4-1 and TRBJ2-1; 13 bases are shared with TRBD2. The ends lost 3 bases at V and 7 bases at J; junction bases unmatched: 6. This CDR3 spans 16 amino acids. Germline V gene lookup returns CDR1 MGHRA and CDR2 YSYEKL. The CDR3 DNA sequence: TGCGCCAGCAGCCAGTTACTAGCGGGGGGGCGGAATGAGCAGTTCTTC. This codes for CASSQLLAGGRNEQFF.

This clonotype was counted many times. The rearrangement uses TRBV29-1 and TRBJ2-1, with TRBD2 as a possible D gene (5 bases). V was cut by 7 bases and J by 8 bases, with 18 bases left in between. The CDR3 sequence is 13 residues long. Germline V lookup: CDR1 SQVTM, CDR2 ANQGSEA. The CDR3 protein is CSGTPPSGYEQFF. The CDR3 region has the DNA TGCAGCGGGACTCCTCCCTCGGGCTATGAGCAGTTCTTC.

The genes are TRBV27 and TRBJ1-3, with unresolved D. The CDR3 sequence is 14 residues long. Germline-derived CDR1 and CDR2 are MNHEY and SMNVEV (reference sequence). Trimming shortened V by 5 bases and J by 3 bases, and 11 bases separated the two germline ends. The CDR3 loop reads CASSARPIGNTIYF. The DNA for the CDR3 is TGTGCCAGCAGTGCGCGGCCTATTGGAAACACCATATATTTT.

The genes are TRBV18 and TRBJ2-3; D remains unclear. The CDR3 length is 14 residues. Trimming stripped 0 bases from V and 4 bases from J, with 8 bases between. The germline V gene encodes CDR1 KGHSH and CDR2 LQKENI. The CDR3 sequence is CASSPPRPADTQYF. Written as DNA, the CDR3 is TGTGCCAGCTCACCACCACGACCGGCAGATACGCAGTATTTT.

This clonotype was seen a few times. The rearrangement links TRBV29-1 to TRBJ1-4; D is undetermined. Deletions cut 3 bases from V and 11 bases from J, with 7 bases between. The CDR3 has 10 amino acids. Germline assignment: CDR1 SQVTM and CDR2 ANQGSEA. The CDR3 coding sequence is TGCAGCGTTGATGTGGGGAAACTGTTTTTT. This gives the protein CSVDVGKLFF.

The chain couples TRBV28 to TRBJ2-7; D not certain. Trimming stripped 5 bases from V and 5 bases from J, with 19 bases between. The CDR3 has 15 amino acids. The germline V gene encodes CDR1 MDHEN and CDR2 SYDVKM. The CDR3 reads CASSIHSTPSHEQYF. The CDR3 DNA reads TGTGCCAGCAGTATTCACAGTACCCCTTCGCACGAGCAGTACTTC.

This clonotype was counted many times. The chain links TRBV12-3 or TRBV12-4 to TRBJ1-5, with D unresolved. This CDR3 spans 17 amino acids. Trimming cost V 6 bases and J 4 bases, with 22 bases left between them. The CDR3: CASRRATAQGSNQPQHF. In DNA, the CDR3 is TGTGCCAGCAGGCGGGCGACGGCCCAAGGTTCGAATCAGCCCCAGCATTTT.

This clonotype came up a few times. V usage is TRBV6-4 and J usage is TRBJ1-2; D uncertain. The CDR3 has 14 amino acids. The germline gives CDR1 MRHNA, CDR2 SNTAGT. The V end was cut by 4 bases, the J end by 3 bases, with 12 bases between. The CDR3 is CASSVRFGDYGYTF. The DNA for the CDR3 is TGTGCCAGCAGTGTCAGGTTCGGGGACTATGGCTACACCTTC.

This clonotype turned up a few times. CDR3 sequence: CASSSLEVRSYNEQFF. In DNA, the CDR3 is TGCGCCAGCAGCTCGCTAGAGGTCCGATCCTACAATGAGCAGTTCTTC. The chain joins TRBV5-1 to TRBJ2-1; no clear D gene. Germline V gene sequence: CDR1 SGHRS, CDR2 YFSETQ. Trimming took off 3 bases at V and 1 base at J, with 14 bases between the two ends. The CDR3 consists of 16 residues.

This clonotype has only a few counts. J is TRBJ2-5 and V is TRBV20-1; D is unclear. Germline V gives CDR1 DFQATT, CDR2 SNEGSKA (reference sequence). V was trimmed by 7 bases and J by 6 bases, leaving 12 bases between them. This CDR3 contains 11 residues. The CDR3 nucleotides are TGCAGTGTCCCCTACGGAAAGACCCAGTACTTC. As protein: CSVPYGKTQYF.

Only a few counts were recorded for this clonotype. The chain has TRBV15 and TRBJ2-4; D uncertain. V was pared by 0 bases and J by 6 bases, with 9 bases between. The CDR3 runs to 14 residues. From germline, CDR1 is LNHNV and CDR2 YYDKDF (reference sequence). CDR3 region: CATSRDQFRNIQYF. Written as DNA, the CDR3 is TGTGCCACCAGCAGAGATCAATTTCGAAACATTCAGTACTTC.

The chain is built from TRBV4-3 and TRBJ2-3; D gene uncertain. CDR1 and CDR2 from the germline V gene are LGHNA and YSLEER. V lost 0 bases to trimming and J lost 5 bases, with 15 bases between them. The CDR3 contains 16 residues. CDR3 bases: TGCGCCAGCAGCCAAGATGGGTCATCCTATTTAGATACGCAGTATTTT. Protein: CASSQDGSSYLDTQYF.